This T cell receptor (beta chain) was identified in a study of shared clonotypes between healthy human individuals. This table comes from immunoSEQ multiplex PCR, and its TCRdb copy is limited to in-frame clones, with some not included. The sample lists 2 million to 2.5 million clones, roughly 94% occurring once. This CDR3 is built from 15 residues. The V gene's germline CDR1 is MGHRA and CDR2 YSYEKL. Trimming removed 2 bases from V and 5 bases from J, with 10 bases in between. This chain connects TRBV4-1 to TRBJ1-6, with a tentative D call TRBD1 (6 bases). This TCR was recovered from a man aged 18 to 29 in good health. Source material: naive CD4+ T cells sorted from blood. Described subset: CD45RA+ positively selected. In DNA, the CDR3 is TGCGCCAGCAGCCAACCAGACAGGAATAATTCACCCCTCCACTTT. Translation gives CASSQPDRNNSPLHF.